Listed below are T cell receptor beta chains from one sample, sequenced in a study of early T cells in non-severe SARS-CoV-2 infection. TCRdb used MiXCR to reprocess the 5' RACE reads, holding one entry per CDR3 protein. The data contain around 37,000 distinct CDR3 sequences, 8% to 9.5% of them singletons. The source material was whole blood. Source of these receptors: an adult who was a healthcare worker with PCR-confirmed SARS-CoV-2 infection or an uninfected control (not recorded which). The CDR3 runs from the conserved cysteine through the conserved F or W. D genes are given only for firm matches. The size field is filled for only some rows; it gives once, few, many or a size class.

CDR3 protein	CDR3 DNA	J gene	clone size	V gene	D gene
CAISGLAGSNEQFF	TGTGCCATCAGTGGCTTAGCGGGGAGCAATGAGCAGTTCTTC	TRBJ2-1	NA	TRBV10-3	TRBD2
CASSQDMTGSFYTF	TGCGCCAGCAGCCAAGATATGACAGGGTCTTTCTACACCTTC	TRBJ1-2	many	TRBV4-3	TRBD1
CASSLAGSTEAFF	TGCGCCAGCAGCTTGGCAGGGAGCACTGAAGCTTTCTTT	TRBJ1-1	many	TRBV5-1	NA
CASSPRDKIRDYGYTF	TGTGCCAGCTCACCAAGGGACAAAATACGAGACTATGGCTACACCTTC	TRBJ1-2	many	TRBV18	NA
CASSFWTSGELFF	TGTGCCAGCAGCTTTTGGACTAGCGGGGAGCTGTTTTTT	TRBJ2-2	many	TRBV7-9	TRBD2
CASGGQGRVADTQYF	TGCGCCAGCGGAGGACAGGGACGGGTCGCAGATACGCAGTATTTT	TRBJ2-3	NA	TRBV4-3	TRBD1
CASSQDRNTEAFF	TGTGCCAGCAGCCAAGACAGGAACACTGAAGCTTTCTTT	TRBJ1-1	NA	TRBV7-6	NA
CASSSTGDRDNEQFF	TGTGCCAGCAGTTCCACAGGGGATCGCGACAATGAGCAGTTCTTC	TRBJ2-1	many	TRBV6-2/TRBV6-3	TRBD1
CASSLVRTGELFF	TGTGCCAGCAGCTTAGTTCGGACCGGGGAGCTGTTTTTT	TRBJ2-2	NA	TRBV7-2	NA
CASHSLSYEQYF	TGTGCCAGCCATAGCTTGTCCTACGAGCAGTACTTC	TRBJ2-7	many	TRBV7-9	NA
CASSRDRADGELFF	TGTGCCAGCAGTCGGGACAGGGCAGACGGGGAGCTGTTTTTT	TRBJ2-2	NA	TRBV6-4	TRBD1
CASIPSLDLFF	TGTGCCAGCATCCCCTCCTTGGATCTTTTCTTT	TRBJ1-1	few	TRBV6-5	NA
CASSQGLTNTGELFF	TGTGCCAGTAGTCAGGGATTGACGAACACCGGGGAGCTGTTTTTT	TRBJ2-2	many	TRBV19	NA
CAWRPWRGYTF	TGTGCCTGGAGGCCCTGGCGTGGCTACACCTTC	TRBJ1-2	few	TRBV30	NA
CASSQDASSYEQYF	TGCGCCAGCAGCCAAGATGCGTCGTCCTACGAGCAGTACTTC	TRBJ2-7	many	TRBV4-1	NA
CASSLGQSGANVLTF	TGTGCCAGCAGTTTAGGGCAGTCTGGGGCCAACGTCCTGACTTTC	TRBJ2-6	medium-sized	TRBV27	NA
CASSYSGRGATKNIQYF	TGTGCCAGCAGCTATTCGGGTCGCGGGGCAACCAAAAACATTCAGTACTTC	TRBJ2-4	few	TRBV6-5	NA
CATSDPGQGDYGYTF	TGTGCCACCAGTGACCCGGGACAGGGGGACTATGGCTACACCTTC	TRBJ1-2	NA	TRBV24-1	TRBD1
CASALGGGDYTQYF	TGTGCCAGCGCTCTTGGCGGGGGGGATTATACGCAGTATTTT	TRBJ2-3	few	TRBV7-9	TRBD2
CASSLGPGDSPGQPQHF	TGTGCCAGCAGCCTAGGACCCGGGGACAGCCCGGGTCAGCCCCAGCATTTT	TRBJ1-5	few	TRBV3-1	TRBD1
CASSVRLQTGELFF	TGTGCCAGCAGCGTACGCCTCCAGACCGGGGAGCTGTTTTTT	TRBJ2-2	medium-sized	TRBV7-9	NA
CATSSRAPGDTQYF	TGTGCCACCAGCAGCCGCGCCCCAGGTGATACGCAGTATTTT	TRBJ2-3	many	TRBV15	NA
CASSLEGARETQYF	TGCGCCAGCAGCTTGGAGGGGGCTCGAGAGACCCAGTACTTC	TRBJ2-5	many	TRBV5-1	TRBD1
CASSQDFWTTSTDTQYF	TGTGCCAGCAGCCAAGATTTCTGGACAACTAGCACAGATACGCAGTATTTT	TRBJ2-3	few	TRBV4-2	NA
CASSGGPTTNYGYTF	TGTGCCAGCAGTGGCGGGCCTACTACTAACTATGGCTACACCTTC	TRBJ1-2	NA	TRBV2	NA
CASSLVVGQVGNTIYF	TGTGCCAGCAGCTTAGTAGTGGGACAGGTCGGAAACACCATATATTTT	TRBJ1-3	many	TRBV7-8	TRBD1
CASSLWGATNEKLFF	TGTGCCAGCAGCTTGTGGGGGGCAACTAATGAAAAACTGTTTTTT	TRBJ1-4	NA	TRBV5-6	NA
CATSRDGYGYTF	TGTGCCACCAGCAGGGATGGTTATGGCTACACCTTC	TRBJ1-2	many	TRBV15	NA
CASSSRGQPQHF	TGTGCCAGCAGCTCTCGAGGGCAGCCCCAGCATTTT	TRBJ1-5	many	TRBV7-2	NA
CASSYGREGDTQYF	TGTGCCAGCAGTTACGGGAGGGAAGGAGATACGCAGTATTTT	TRBJ2-3	many	TRBV6-6	TRBD2
CASSIETGRPYEQYF	TGTGCCAGTAGTATCGAGACAGGGCGGCCCTACGAGCAGTACTTC	TRBJ2-7	many	TRBV19	TRBD1
CAAGGGTYEQYF	TGTGCCGCCGGTGGTGGGACCTACGAGCAGTACTTC	TRBJ2-7	few	TRBV7-9	NA
CASSLGAWGTYEAFF	TGTGCCAGCAGCTTGGGGGCCTGGGGGACCTATGAAGCTTTCTTT	TRBJ1-1	many	TRBV5-5	NA
CASSPSRGTGLETQYF	TGTGCCAGCAGTCCCTCCCGAGGAACAGGGTTAGAGACCCAGTACTTC	TRBJ2-5	many	TRBV27	NA
CASSPRTGRQETQYF	TGTGCCAGCAGCCCCCGGACAGGGAGGCAAGAGACCCAGTACTTC	TRBJ2-5	many	TRBV7-8	TRBD1
CSVEVPDRGIYGYTF	TGCAGCGTTGAAGTCCCGGACAGGGGTATCTATGGCTACACCTTC	TRBJ1-2	many	TRBV29-1	TRBD1
CASSVAGNYGYTF	TGTGCCAGCAGCGTAGCAGGAAACTATGGCTACACCTTC	TRBJ1-2	few	TRBV9	NA
CASSYSPPEGSNYGYTF	TGTGCCAGCAGTTACTCCCCTCCGGAGGGATCTAACTATGGCTACACCTTC	TRBJ1-2	many	TRBV6-5	NA
CASNPSLTVNYGYTF	TGTGCCAGTAACCCTAGTTTGACAGTTAACTATGGCTACACCTTC	TRBJ1-2	NA	TRBV19	NA
CASSTATFSGANVLTF	TGTGCCAGTAGTACCGCGACCTTCTCTGGGGCCAACGTCCTGACTTTC	TRBJ2-6	many	TRBV19	NA
CSVATLGQYNEQFF	TGCAGCGTTGCGACTCTTGGACAGTACAATGAGCAGTTCTTC	TRBJ2-1	medium-sized	TRBV29-1	NA
CASSVGVGRSGNSPLHF	TGTGCCAGCAGCGTAGGGGTAGGGAGAAGCGGTAATTCACCCCTCCACTTT	TRBJ1-6	NA	TRBV9	NA
CASSQTTGEGSAEAFF	TGTGCCAGCAGCCAGACAACAGGGGAGGGAAGCGCTGAAGCTTTCTTT	TRBJ1-1	few	TRBV4-2	TRBD1
CASSYGFTEAFF	TGTGCCAGCAGTTATGGGTTCACTGAAGCTTTCTTT	TRBJ1-1	many	TRBV6-6	NA
CSVMGQGVYEQYF	TGCAGCGTAATGGGACAGGGGGTCTACGAGCAGTACTTC	TRBJ2-7	few	TRBV29-1	TRBD1
CASRILSTPFQPQHF	TGTGCCAGTAGAATCCTCAGCACCCCGTTTCAGCCCCAGCATTTT	TRBJ1-5	many	TRBV19	NA
CASSYPAQQRRNSPLHF	TGTGCCAGCAGTTACCCAGCACAACAGAGGAGGAATTCACCCCTCCACTTT	TRBJ1-6	NA	TRBV6-2/TRBV6-3	NA